This T cell receptor beta chain was profiled in a study of blood T cell repertoires in COVID-19 (dated by TCRdb to 2020 to 2022). For the wider study: The collaborator samples originated in the United States, Italy and Spain and spanned the acute and convalescent phases of COVID-19. Nearly every sample came with metadata listing a de-identified subject ID, COVID-19 status, age in years and sex. Deeply sampled blood TCRbeta repertoires from subjects exposed to, actively infected with, or recovered from COVID-19 were included in the dataset. Samples came from the ongoing ImmuneRACE study (first 160 participants) plus 1,254 subjects from 6 global collaborators. The prospective study material was composed of cDNA or gDNA derived from T cells, B-cell-depleted T cells, or PBMCs. HLA class I and class II types, where available, came from metadata supplied by the sample provider rather than from assay-based typing. The repertoires were released in a freely available public database meant as a resource for research on the immune response to SARS-CoV-2.

TCRbeta CDR3 regions were amplified from genomic DNA using the immunoSEQ Assay, a bias-controlled multiplex PCR. The authors' pipeline ran thus. The number of nucleated cells in each sample was estimated by amplification of reference gene primers within the assay. To quantify the absolute abundance of each unique TCRbeta CDR3 rearrangement, sequence reads were collapsed and filtered. Productive Simpson clonality was computed per sample as the square root of Simpson's diversity index over productive rearrangements. TCRdb holds this immuneACCESS table with in-frame rearrangements only. Some clones are missing; in checked studies, unresolved V genes explain under half, and the rest has no known cause. That table furnishes V, J and clone size, whereas the DNA furnished D and trimming. The table for this sample lists 350,000 to 400,000 clones; around 91% of them were counted only once. The ten largest clones capture roughly 6.8% of the sample.

The CDR3 numbers 15 residues from cysteine through phenylalanine. Only the CDR3 region is kept as DNA, spanning 45 bases read in frame from base 1. CDR1 and CDR2 (LGHNA, YSLEER) derive from the germline V gene. V and J lose 0 bases and 4 bases, and a span of 13 bases separates them. Each collaborating institution followed its own protocols to collect whole blood in K2EDTA tubes. For TCRbeta analysis, collaborators shipped samples as frozen whole blood, isolated PBMCs, or DNA extracted from either of those sample types. Points the paper makes about the study in general: The amount of clinical and demographic metadata varied by source and participant and was provided uncurated.

This clone was observed a handful of times. There is no known antigen for this receptor. One base away there is no much larger clone; base qualities are not given. The sequence came from a man aged 18 to 29 with active or convalescent COVID-19. Sequences were obtained from peripheral blood. Here the chain combines TRBV4-3 and TRBJ2-7; 6 matching bases give a weak D call of TRBD1. The DNA sequence is TGCGCCAGCAGCCAAGATGTCGGGACACTTTACGAGCAGTACTTC. It translates as CASSQDVGTLYEQYF.